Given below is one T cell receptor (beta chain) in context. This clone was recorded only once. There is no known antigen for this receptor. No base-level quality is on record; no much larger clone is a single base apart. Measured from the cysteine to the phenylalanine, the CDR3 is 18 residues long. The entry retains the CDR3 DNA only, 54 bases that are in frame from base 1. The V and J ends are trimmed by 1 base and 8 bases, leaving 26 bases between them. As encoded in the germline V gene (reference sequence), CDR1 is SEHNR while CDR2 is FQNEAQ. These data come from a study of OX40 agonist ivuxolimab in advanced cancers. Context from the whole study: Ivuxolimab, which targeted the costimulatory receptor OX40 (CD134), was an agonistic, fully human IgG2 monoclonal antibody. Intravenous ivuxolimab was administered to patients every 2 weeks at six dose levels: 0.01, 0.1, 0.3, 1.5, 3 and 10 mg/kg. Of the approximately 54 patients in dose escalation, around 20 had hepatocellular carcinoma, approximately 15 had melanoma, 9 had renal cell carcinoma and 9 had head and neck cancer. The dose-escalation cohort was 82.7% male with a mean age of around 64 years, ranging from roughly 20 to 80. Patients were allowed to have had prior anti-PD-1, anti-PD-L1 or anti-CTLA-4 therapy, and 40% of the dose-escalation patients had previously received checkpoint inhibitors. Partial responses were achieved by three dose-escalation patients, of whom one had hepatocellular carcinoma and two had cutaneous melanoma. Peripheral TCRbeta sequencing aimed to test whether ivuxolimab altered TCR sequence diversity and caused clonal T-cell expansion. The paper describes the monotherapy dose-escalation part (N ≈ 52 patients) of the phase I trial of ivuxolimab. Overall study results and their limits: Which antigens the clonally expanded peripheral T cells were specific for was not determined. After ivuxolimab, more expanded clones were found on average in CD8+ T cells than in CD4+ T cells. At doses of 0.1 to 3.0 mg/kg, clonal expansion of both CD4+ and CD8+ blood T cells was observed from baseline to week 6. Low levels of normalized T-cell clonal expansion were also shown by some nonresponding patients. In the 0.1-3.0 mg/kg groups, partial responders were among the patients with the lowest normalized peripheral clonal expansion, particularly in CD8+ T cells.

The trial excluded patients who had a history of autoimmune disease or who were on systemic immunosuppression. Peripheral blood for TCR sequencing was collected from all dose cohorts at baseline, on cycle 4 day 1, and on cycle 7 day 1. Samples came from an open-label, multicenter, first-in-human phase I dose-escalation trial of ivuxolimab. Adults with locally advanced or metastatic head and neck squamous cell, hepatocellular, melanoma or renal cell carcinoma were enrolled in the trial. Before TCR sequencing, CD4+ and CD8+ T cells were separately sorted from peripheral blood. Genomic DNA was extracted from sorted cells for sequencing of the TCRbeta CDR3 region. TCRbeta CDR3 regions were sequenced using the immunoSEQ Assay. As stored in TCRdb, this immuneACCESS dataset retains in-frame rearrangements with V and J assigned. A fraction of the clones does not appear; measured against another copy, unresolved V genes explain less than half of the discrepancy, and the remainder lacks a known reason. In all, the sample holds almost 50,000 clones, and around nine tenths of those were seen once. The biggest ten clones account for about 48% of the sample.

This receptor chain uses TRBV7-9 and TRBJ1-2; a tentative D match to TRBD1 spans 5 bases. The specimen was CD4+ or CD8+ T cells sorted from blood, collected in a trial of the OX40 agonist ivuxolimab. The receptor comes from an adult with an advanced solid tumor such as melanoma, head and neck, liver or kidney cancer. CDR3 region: CASSLELRGAQAAEGYTF. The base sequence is TGTGCCAGCAGCTTAGAGCTTAGAGGGGCTCAAGCCGCTGAAGGCTACACCTTC.